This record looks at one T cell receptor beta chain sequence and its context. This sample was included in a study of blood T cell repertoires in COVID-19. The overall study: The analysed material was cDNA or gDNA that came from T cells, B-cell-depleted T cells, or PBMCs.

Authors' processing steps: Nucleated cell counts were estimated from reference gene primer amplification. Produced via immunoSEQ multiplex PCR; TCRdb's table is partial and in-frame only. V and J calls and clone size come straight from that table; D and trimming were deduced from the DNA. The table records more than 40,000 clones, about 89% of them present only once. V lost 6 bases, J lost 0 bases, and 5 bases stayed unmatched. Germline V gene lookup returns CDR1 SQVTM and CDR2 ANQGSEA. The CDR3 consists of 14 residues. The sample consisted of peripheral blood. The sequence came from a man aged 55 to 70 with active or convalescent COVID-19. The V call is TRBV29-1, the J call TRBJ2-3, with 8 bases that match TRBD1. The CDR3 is CSVLDRASTDTQYF. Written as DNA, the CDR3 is TGCAGCGTCCTGGACAGGGCTAGCACAGATACGCAGTATTTT.